The source of this T cell receptor beta chain is a study of blood T cell repertoires in COVID-19 (dated by TCRdb to the early 2020s). Background on the whole study: Samples from collaborators originated in the United States, Italy and Spain and spanned both the acute and convalescent phases of COVID-19. The material from the prospective study consisted of cDNA or gDNA derived from T cells, B-cell-depleted T cells, or PBMCs. Deeply sampled blood TCRbeta repertoires from subjects exposed to, actively infected with, or recovered from COVID-19 were included in the dataset. The repertoires were made available in a free public database intended to serve as a resource for research on the immune response to SARS-CoV-2. The samples were drawn from two sources: the first 160 participants of the ongoing ImmuneRACE study, and 1,200 or so subjects contributed by 6 global collaborators. A de-identified subject ID, COVID-19 status, age in years and sex were almost always included in the sample metadata. Where HLA class I and class II types were available, the types were taken from metadata supplied by the sample provider, not from assay-based typing. Findings and caveats that apply to the study as a whole: Clinical and demographic metadata were provided uncurated, with the amount varying by source and participant.

The immunoSEQ Assay, a bias-controlled multiplex PCR, was used to amplify TCRbeta CDR3 regions from genomic DNA. The published analysis was carried out like this. Nucleated cell counts per sample were estimated from amplification of reference gene primers within the assay. To quantify the absolute abundance of each unique TCRbeta CDR3 rearrangement, sequence reads were collapsed and filtered. For each sample, productive Simpson clonality was calculated by taking the square root of Simpson's diversity index across productive rearrangements. TCRdb provides this immuneACCESS table in a form limited to in-frame rearrangements. Some clones are lacking; in checked studies, under half of them reflect an unresolved V gene, and why the rest are absent is not known. V and J calls and clone size are given by that table; D and trimming were obtained from the DNA. In this sample the table shows 200,000 to 250,000 clones, 82% of which occur a single time. Approximately 3.1% of the sample goes to the ten largest clones.

The germline V gene (reference sequence) yields LNHDA for CDR1 and SQIVND for CDR2. Including cysteine and phenylalanine, the CDR3 has 14 amino acids. The DNA shown is the 42-base CDR3, in frame from base 1. Here V drops 3 bases and J drops 9 bases, and the junction holds 8 bases not matched to any gene. Enrolling through a virtual design, the prospective study's participants ranged in age from about 18 to 89 years and lived across roughly 24 United States geographic areas. In the prospective study, cohorts were assigned on the basis of participant-reported clinical history obtained from a screening survey and a study questionnaire. Recovered participants in ImmuneRACE Cohort 3 were defined by two consecutive negative NP/OP PCR tests, clearance by a healthcare professional, or resolution of symptoms. In the prospective study, whole blood, serum and a nasopharyngeal or oropharyngeal swab were collected from each participant by mobile phlebotomists. Additional blood draws and questionnaires over an approximately two-month period could optionally be provided by prospective study participants. Before DNA extraction, blood samples from the prospective study were shipped at room temperature or frozen.

About this clone itself: Its antigen is currently not known. Base qualities are not recorded, but no much larger clone differs from it by a single base.

The clonotype was recovered from a woman aged 60-75 years who had recovered from COVID-19. This receptor chain uses TRBV19 and TRBJ2-1, with 7 central nucleotides matching TRBD2. The sample comprised PBMCs or T cells enriched from blood (not recorded which). Here the CDR3 is given as CASSIGGSGGEQFF. The DNA sequence is as follows: TGTGCCAGTAGTATTGGCGGGAGTGGCGGTGAGCAGTTCTTC. The CDR3, completed at both ends by the reference TRBV19 and TRBJ2-1 genes, gives the full variable domain DGGITQSPKYLFRKEGQNVTLSCEQNLNHDAMYWYRQDPGQGLRLIYYSQIVNDFQKGDIAEGYSVSREKKESFPLTVTSAQKNPTAFYLCASSIGGSGGEQFFGPGTRLTVL.